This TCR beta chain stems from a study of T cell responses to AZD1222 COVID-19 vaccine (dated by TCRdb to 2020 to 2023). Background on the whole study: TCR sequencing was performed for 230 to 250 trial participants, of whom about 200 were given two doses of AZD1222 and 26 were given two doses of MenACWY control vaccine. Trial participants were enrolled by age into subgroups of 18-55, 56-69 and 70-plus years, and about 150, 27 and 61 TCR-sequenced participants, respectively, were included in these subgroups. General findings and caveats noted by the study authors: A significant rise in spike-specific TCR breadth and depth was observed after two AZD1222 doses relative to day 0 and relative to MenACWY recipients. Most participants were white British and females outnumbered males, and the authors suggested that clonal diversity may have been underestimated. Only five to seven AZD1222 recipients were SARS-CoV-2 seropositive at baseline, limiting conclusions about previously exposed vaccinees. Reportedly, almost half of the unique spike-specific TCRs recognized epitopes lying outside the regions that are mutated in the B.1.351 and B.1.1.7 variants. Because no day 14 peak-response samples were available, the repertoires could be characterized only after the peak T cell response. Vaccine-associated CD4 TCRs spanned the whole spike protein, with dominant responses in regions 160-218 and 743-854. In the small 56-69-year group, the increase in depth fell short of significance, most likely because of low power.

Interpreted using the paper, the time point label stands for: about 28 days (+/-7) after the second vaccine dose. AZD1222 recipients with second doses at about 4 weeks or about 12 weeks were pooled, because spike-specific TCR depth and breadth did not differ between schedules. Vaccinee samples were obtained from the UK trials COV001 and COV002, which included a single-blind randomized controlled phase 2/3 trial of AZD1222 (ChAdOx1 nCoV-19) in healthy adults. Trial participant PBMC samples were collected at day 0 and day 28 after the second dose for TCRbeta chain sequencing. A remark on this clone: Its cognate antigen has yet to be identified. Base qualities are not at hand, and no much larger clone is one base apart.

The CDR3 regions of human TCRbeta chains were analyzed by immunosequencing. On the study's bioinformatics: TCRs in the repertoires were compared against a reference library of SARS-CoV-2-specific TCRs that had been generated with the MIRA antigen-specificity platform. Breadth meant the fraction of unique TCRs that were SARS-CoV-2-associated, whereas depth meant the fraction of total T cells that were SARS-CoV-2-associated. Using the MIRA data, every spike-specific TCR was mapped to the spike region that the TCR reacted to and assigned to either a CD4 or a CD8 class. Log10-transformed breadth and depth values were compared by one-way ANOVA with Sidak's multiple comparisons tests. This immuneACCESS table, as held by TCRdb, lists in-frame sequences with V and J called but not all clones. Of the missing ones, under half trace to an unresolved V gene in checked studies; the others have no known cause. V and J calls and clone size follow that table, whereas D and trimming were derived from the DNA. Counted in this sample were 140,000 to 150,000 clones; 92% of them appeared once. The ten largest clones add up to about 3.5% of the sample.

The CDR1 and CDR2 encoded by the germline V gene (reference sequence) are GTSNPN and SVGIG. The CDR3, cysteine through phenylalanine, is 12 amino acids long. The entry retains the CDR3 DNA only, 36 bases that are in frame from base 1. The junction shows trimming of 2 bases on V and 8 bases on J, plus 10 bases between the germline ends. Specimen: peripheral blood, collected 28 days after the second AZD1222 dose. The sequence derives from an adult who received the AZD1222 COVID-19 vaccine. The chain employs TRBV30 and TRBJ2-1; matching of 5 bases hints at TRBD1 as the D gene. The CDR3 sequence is CAWSRLGHEQFF. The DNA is TGTGCCTGGAGTCGACTGGGGCATGAGCAGTTCTTC. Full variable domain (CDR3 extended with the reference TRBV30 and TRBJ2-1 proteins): SQTIHQWPATLVQPVGSPLSLECTVEGTSNPNLYWYRQAAGRGLQLLFYSVGIGQISSEVPQNLSASRPQDRQFILSSKKLLLSDSGFYLCAWSRLGHEQFFGPGTRLTVL.